This TCR beta chain is from a study of cytomegalovirus exposure and HLA in healthy donors. PCR employed 60 Vbeta and 13 Jbeta primers. Here immunoSEQ multiplex PCR was the method, and the copy in TCRdb shows in-frame clones only, minus some. The repertoire holds 150,000 to 200,000 clones, with roughly 84% as singletons. In its sample, this clone was seen a few times. This CDR3 is built from 18 residues. The junction had 7 bases not matched to a gene; V was cut back by 4 bases and J by 3 bases. Per the germline V gene, CDR1 is LGHNA and CDR2 is YSLEER. Sequencing used PBMCs. The genes are TRBV4-3 and TRBJ2-3, with 16 bases fitting TRBD2. This receptor was obtained from a man between 18 and 29 years old in good health and CMV-seropositive. CDR3 DNA: TGCGCCAGCAGCCCGGGACTAGCGGGGGGGCCAGGGACAGATACGCAGTATTTT. Translated: CASSPGLAGGPGTDTQYF.